Following are 10 T cell receptor beta chains from one sample sequenced in a study of cytotoxic CD8 clonotypes in ibrutinib-treated CLL. TCRdb's table, derived via immunoSEQ multiplex PCR, lists solely in-frame clones and lacks some. The top ten hold roughly 12% of the sample, which has about 130,000 clones, roughly 83% seen once. Sequencing was performed on PBMCs, taken after 12 months of ibrutinib treatment. These TCRs come from a human donor with chronic lymphocytic leukemia.

A single count supports this clone. The chain recombines TRBV9 with TRBJ1-2; 8 nucleotides line up with TRBD1. This CDR3 has 14 residues. Per germline, CDR1 SGDLS and CDR2 YYNGEE. V shed 3 bases and J 4 bases; nucleotides not matched to a gene: 5. The CDR3 nucleotides are TGTGCCAGCAGCGCCGCAGGGGGCGCCTATGGCTACACCTTC. Translating gives CASSAAGGAYGYTF.

The chain couples TRBV29-1 to TRBJ2-1, with 10 bases fitting TRBD2. Germline-derived CDR1 and CDR2 are SQVTM and ANQGSEA. V lost 3 bases, J lost 7 bases, and 6 bases stayed unmatched. CDR3 length: 14 residues. The CDR3 DNA is TGCAGCGTTGAGCGGACTAGCGGTATAAATGAGCAGTTCTTC. This codes for CSVERTSGINEQFF.

This sequence joins TRBV9 and TRBJ2-1, with D possibly matching TRBD2 (5 bases). This CDR3 comprises 16 residues. Deletions cut 0 bases from V and 9 bases from J, with 19 bases between. CDR1 is SGDLS, CDR2 YYNGEE, per germline. The CDR3 sequence is CASSVGASWFGFEQFF. The CDR3 DNA follows: TGTGCCAGCAGCGTAGGTGCTAGCTGGTTCGGCTTTGAGCAGTTCTTC.

The chain carries TRBV6-5 and TRBJ1-5; weak D call: TRBD1 (6 bases). V was shortened by 5 bases and J by 3 bases, with 11 bases between the two germline ends. The CDR3 runs 14 residues. Germline values: CDR1 MNHEY, CDR2 SVGAGI. In nucleotides, the CDR3 is TGTGCCAGCAGTCTAAGGGGGTACAATCAGCCCCAGCATTTT. Translated: CASSLRGYNQPQHF.

The V and J genes are TRBV10-3 and TRBJ2-3; 12 bases map to TRBD2. V lost 9 bases to trimming and J lost 6 bases; unmatched junction nucleotides: 10. This CDR3 comprises 15 residues. Germline V CDR1 and CDR2: ENHRY, SYGVKD. The CDR3 spells CAIRTSGNIGDTQYF. As DNA, the CDR3 is TGTGCCATTAGGACTAGCGGGAATATTGGGGATACGCAGTATTTT.

This chain's CDR3 is CSVEVAGTDTQYF. CDR3 coding DNA: TGCAGCGTTGAAGTGGCAGGCACAGATACGCAGTATTTT. The J gene is TRBJ2-3, the V gene TRBV29-1; D is undetermined. Germline V gene data show CDR1 as SQVTM and CDR2 as ANQGSEA. Trimming shortened V by 1 base and J by 1 base, and 6 bases separated the two germline ends. The length of the CDR3 is 13 residues.

The CDR3 DNA is TGTGCCTGGAGTGTACTAGGGAGGGTTGAAAAACTGTTTTTT. Its protein is CAWSVLGRVEKLFF. V usage is TRBV30 and J usage is TRBJ1-4; D is unresolved. Germline CDR1 GTSNPN, CDR2 SVGIG (reference sequence). Trimming pared 0 bases from V and 7 bases from J, leaving 12 bases between. This CDR3 has 14 residues.

This chain connects TRBV18 to TRBJ1-2; a possible D gene is TRBD1 (6 bases). Germline-derived CDR1 and CDR2 are KGHSH and LQKENI. V lost 2 bases and J 4 bases, leaving 8 bases between the germline ends. The CDR3 has 13 amino acids. The CDR3 DNA follows: TGTGCCAGCTCACCAGGACAGCTCTATGGCTACACCTTC. Protein: CASSPGQLYGYTF.

The V call is TRBV6-1, the J call TRBJ2-1; TRBD2 is a possible D gene (5 bases). The CDR3 extends over 13 amino acids. In germline, CDR1 is MNHNS, CDR2 SASEGT. CDR3 sequence reads: CVSGGGAYNEQFF. Written as DNA, the CDR3 is TGTGTGAGCGGAGGCGGAGCATACAATGAGCAGTTCTTC.

The V call is TRBV2, the J call TRBJ2-7, with D hard to call. CDR3 size: 12 residues. V lost 7 bases to trimming and J lost 0 bases, with 7 bases between them. Looked up from germline, CDR1 is SNHLY and CDR2 is FYNNEI. This chain's CDR3 is CASTQFSYEQYF. CDR3 nucleotide sequence: TGTGCCAGCACACAGTTCTCCTACGAGCAGTACTTC.